This T cell receptor (beta chain) was retrieved from a study of T cells after posttransplantation cyclophosphamide. General study results and limits: Blood and skin or GI T cell repertoires showed limited TRB overlap. Recipient CMV seropositivity and CMV reactivation strongly tracked TRB clonality. Donor-recipient repertoire similarity was low at 1-2 months, rising over year one.

In this sample, this clone turned up many times. Its antigen is unknown. Produced via immunoSEQ multiplex PCR; TCRdb's table is partial and in-frame only. The sample presents under 25,000 clones, none singletons. This related bone marrow graft donor gave peripheral blood on the day of marrow donation. CDR1 is LNHDA and CDR2 is SQIVND in the germline V gene (reference sequence). There are 14 residues in the CDR3. V was pared by 10 bases and J by 1 base, with 14 bases between. The specimen sequenced was PBMCs. The sequence was collected from a woman aged 55-75 years in good health, CMV-negative, and a related stem cell transplant donor. J is TRBJ1-5 and V is TRBV19, with D unclear. The CDR3 here is CATSRTGSNQPQHF. CDR3 in DNA: TGTGCCACGTCTCGGACTGGAAGCAATCAGCCCCAGCATTTT.